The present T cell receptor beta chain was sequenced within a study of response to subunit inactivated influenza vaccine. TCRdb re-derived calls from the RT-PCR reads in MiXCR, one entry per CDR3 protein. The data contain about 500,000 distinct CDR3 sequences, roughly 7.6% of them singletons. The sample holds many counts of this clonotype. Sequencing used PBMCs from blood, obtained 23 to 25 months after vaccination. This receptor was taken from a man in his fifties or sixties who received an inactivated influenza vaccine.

CDR3 region: CSARDPLAQPQHF. CDR3 in DNA: TGCAGTGCTAGAGATCCTCTTGCCCAGCCCCAGCATTTT. This rearrangement joins TRBV20-1 to TRBJ1-5; D ambiguous. There are 13 residues in the CDR3. The ends were cut back, 0 bases at V and 7 bases at J, with 10 bases in the middle. Germline-derived CDR1 and CDR2 are DFQATT and SNEGSKA (reference sequence).